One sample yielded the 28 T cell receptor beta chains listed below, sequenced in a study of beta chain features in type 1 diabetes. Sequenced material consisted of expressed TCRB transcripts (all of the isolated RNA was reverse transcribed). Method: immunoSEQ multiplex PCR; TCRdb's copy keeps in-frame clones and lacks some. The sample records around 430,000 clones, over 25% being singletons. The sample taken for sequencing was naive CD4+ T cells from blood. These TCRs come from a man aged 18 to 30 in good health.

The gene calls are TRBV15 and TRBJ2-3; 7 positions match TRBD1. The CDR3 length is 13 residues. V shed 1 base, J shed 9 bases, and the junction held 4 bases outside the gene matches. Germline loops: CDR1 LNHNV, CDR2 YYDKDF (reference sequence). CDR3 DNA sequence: TGTGCCACCAGCAGAGGGGACAGAAACACGCAGTATTTT. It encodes CATSRGDRNTQYF. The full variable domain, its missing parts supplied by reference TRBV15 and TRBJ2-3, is DAMVIQNPRYQVTQFGKPVTLSCSQTLNHNVMYWYQQKSSQAPKLLFHYYDKDFNNEADTPDNFQSRRPNTSFCFLDIRSPGLGDTAMYLCATSRGDRNTQYFGPGTRLTVL.

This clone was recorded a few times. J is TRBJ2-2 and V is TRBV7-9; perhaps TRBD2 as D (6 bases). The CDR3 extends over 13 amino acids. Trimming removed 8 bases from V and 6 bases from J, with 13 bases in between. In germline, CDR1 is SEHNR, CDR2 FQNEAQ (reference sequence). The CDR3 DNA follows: TGTGCCAGCCGAAAGGAGGGATCCGGGGAGCTGTTTTTT. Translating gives CASRKEGSGELFF.

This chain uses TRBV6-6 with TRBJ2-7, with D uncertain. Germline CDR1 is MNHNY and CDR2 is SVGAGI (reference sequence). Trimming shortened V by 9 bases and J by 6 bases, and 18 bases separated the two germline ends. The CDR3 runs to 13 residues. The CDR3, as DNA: TGTGCCAGTTCTTCGGACGGATATGGCGAGCAGTACTTC. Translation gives CASSSDGYGEQYF.

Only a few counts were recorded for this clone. CDR3 protein: CSVLGGTSGANVLTF. CDR3 bases: TGCAGCGTCCTTGGGGGCACCTCTGGGGCCAACGTCCTGACTTTC. The V and J genes are TRBV29-1 and TRBJ2-6, with D perhaps TRBD1 (6 bases). Germline V CDR1 and CDR2: SQVTM, ANQGSEA. With 6 bases removed from V and 0 bases from J, the gap between germline ends came to 12 bases. The CDR3 consists of 15 residues. Full variable domain (rest looked up from reference TRBV29-1 and TRBJ2-6): SAVISQKPSRDICQRGTSLTIQCQVDSQVTMMFWYRQQPGQSLTLIATANQGSEATYESGFVIDKFPISRPNLTFSTLTVSNMSPEDSSIYLCSVLGGTSGANVLTFGAGSRLTVL.

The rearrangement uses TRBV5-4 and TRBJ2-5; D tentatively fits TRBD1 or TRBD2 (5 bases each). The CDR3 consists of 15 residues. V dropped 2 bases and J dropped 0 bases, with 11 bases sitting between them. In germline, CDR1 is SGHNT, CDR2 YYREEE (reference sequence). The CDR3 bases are TGTGCCAGCAGCTTAATCGGGGCTAACCAAGAGACCCAGTACTTC. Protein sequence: CASSLIGANQETQYF.

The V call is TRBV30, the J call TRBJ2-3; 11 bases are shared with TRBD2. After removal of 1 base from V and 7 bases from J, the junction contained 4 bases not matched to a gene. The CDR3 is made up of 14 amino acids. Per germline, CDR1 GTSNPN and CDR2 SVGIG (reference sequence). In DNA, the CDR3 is TGTGCCTGGAGTGGGGTAGCGGGAGGGAATACGCAGTATTTT. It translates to CAWSGVAGGNTQYF.

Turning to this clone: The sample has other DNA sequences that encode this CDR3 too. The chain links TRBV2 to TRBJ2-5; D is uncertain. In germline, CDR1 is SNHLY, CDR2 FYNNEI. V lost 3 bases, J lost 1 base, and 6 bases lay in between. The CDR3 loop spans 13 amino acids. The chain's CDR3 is CASSDRVQETQYF. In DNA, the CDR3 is TGTGCCAGCAGTGATAGGGTCCAAGAGACCCAGTACTTC.

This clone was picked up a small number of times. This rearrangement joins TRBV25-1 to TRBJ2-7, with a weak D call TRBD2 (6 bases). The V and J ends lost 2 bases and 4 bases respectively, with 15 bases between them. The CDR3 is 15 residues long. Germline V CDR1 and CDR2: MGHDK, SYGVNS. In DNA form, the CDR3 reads TGTGCCAGCAGTGAAATAGGAGCGGAGGGATACGAGCAGTACTTC. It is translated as CASSEIGAEGYEQYF.

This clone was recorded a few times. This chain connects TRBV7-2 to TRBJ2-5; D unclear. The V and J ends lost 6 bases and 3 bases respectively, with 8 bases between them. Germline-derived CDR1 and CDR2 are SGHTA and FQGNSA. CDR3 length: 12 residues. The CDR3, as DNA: TGTGCCAGCAGATTGGGAAAAGAGACCCAGTACTTC. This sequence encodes CASRLGKETQYF.

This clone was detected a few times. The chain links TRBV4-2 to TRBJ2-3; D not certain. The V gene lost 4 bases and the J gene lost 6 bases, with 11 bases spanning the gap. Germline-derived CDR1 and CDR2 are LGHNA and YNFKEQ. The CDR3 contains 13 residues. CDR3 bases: TGTGCCAGCAGCCGCGATGCCGAGGATACGCAGTATTTT. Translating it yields CASSRDAEDTQYF.

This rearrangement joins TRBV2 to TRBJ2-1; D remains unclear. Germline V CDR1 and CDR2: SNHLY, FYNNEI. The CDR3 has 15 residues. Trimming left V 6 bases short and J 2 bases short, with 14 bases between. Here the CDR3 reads CASSADGRAYNEQFF. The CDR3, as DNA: TGTGCCAGCAGCGCCGACGGACGAGCCTACAATGAGCAGTTCTTC.

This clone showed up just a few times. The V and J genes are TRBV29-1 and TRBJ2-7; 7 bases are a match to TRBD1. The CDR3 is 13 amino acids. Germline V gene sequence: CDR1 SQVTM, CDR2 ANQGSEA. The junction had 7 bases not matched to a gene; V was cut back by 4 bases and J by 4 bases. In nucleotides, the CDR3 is TGCAGCGTTGCCGAGACAGGGTTTTACGAGCAGTACTTC. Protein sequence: CSVAETGFYEQYF.

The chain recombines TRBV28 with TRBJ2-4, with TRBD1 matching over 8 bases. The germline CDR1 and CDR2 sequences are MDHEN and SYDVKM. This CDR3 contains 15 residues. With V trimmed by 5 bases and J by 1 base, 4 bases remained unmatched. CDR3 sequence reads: CASSQQGVAKNIQYF. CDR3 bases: TGTGCCAGCAGTCAACAGGGGGTCGCCAAAAACATTCAGTACTTC. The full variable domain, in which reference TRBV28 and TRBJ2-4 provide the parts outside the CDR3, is DVKVTQSSRYLVKRTGEKVFLECVQDMDHENMFWYRQDPGLGLRLIYFSYDVKMKEKGDIPEGYSVSREKKERFSLILESASTNQTSMYLCASSQQGVAKNIQYFGAGTRLSVL.

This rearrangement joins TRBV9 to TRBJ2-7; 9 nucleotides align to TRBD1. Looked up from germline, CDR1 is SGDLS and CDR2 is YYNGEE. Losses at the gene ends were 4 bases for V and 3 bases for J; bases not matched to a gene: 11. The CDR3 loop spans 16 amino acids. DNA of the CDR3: TGTGCCAGCAGCCCCTTCGGGGGACAGGGAAGCTACGAGCAGTACTTC. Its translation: CASSPFGGQGSYEQYF.

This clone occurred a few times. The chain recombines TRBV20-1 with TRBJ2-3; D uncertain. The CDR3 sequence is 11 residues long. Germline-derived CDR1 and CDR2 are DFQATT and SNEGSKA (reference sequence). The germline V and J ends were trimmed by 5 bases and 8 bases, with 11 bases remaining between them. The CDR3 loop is CSAFRSITQYF. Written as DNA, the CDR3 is TGCAGTGCTTTTCGCTCGATTACGCAGTATTTT.

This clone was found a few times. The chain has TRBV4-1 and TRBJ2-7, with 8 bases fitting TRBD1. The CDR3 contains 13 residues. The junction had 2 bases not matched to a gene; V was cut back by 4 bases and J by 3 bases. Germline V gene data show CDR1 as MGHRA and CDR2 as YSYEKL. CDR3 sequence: CASSRDRYYEQYF. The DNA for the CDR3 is TGCGCCAGCAGCCGGGACAGGTACTACGAGCAGTACTTC.

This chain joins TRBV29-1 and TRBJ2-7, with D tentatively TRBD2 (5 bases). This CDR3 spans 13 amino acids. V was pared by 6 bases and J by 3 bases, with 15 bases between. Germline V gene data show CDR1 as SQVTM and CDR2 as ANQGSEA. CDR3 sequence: CSVGWQRDYEQYF. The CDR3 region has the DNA TGCAGCGTGGGTTGGCAGAGGGACTACGAGCAGTACTTC.

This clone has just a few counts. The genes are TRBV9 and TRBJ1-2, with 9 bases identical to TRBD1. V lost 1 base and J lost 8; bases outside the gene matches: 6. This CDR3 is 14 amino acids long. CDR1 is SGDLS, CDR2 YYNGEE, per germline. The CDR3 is CASSVIGQGSGYTF. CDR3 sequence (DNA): TGTGCCAGCAGCGTAATCGGACAGGGGAGCGGCTACACCTTC. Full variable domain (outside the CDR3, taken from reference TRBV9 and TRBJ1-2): DSGVTQTPKHLITATGQRVTLRCSPRSGDLSVYWYQQSLDQGLQFLIQYYNGEERAKGNILERFSAQQFPDLHSELNLSSLELGDSALYFCASSVIGQGSGYTFGSGTRLTVV.

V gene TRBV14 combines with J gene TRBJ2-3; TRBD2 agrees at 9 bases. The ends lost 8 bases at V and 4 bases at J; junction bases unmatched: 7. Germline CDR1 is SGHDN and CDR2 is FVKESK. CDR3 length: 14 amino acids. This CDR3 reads CASGAGGSPDTQYF. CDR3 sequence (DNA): TGTGCCAGCGGAGCGGGGGGCTCCCCAGATACGCAGTATTTT. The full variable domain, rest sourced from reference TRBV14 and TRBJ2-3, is EAGVTQFPSHSVIEKGQTVTLRCDPISGHDNLYWYRRVMGKEIKFLLHFVKESKQDESGMPNNRFLAERTGGTYSTLKVQPAELEDSGVYFCASGAGGSPDTQYFGPGTRLTVL.

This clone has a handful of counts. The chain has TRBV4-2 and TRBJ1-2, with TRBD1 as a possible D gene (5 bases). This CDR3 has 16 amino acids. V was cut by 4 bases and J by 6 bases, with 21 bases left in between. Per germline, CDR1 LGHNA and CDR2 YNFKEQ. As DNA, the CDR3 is TGTGCCAGCAGCCGGAGAGACAGCGAAAATATCCATGGCTACACCTTC. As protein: CASSRRDSENIHGYTF.

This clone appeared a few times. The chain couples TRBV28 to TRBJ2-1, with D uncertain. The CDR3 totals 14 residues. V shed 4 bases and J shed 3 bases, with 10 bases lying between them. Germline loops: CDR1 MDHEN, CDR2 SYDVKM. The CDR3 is CASSSAVLYNEQFF. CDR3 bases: TGTGCCAGCAGTTCTGCCGTACTCTACAATGAGCAGTTCTTC.

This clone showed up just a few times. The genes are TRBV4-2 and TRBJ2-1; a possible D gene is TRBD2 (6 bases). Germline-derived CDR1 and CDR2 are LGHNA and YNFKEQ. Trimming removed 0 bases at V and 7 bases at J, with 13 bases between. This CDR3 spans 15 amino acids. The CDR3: CASSQDAGSGNEQFF. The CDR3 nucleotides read TGTGCCAGCAGCCAAGACGCGGGATCCGGGAATGAGCAGTTCTTC.

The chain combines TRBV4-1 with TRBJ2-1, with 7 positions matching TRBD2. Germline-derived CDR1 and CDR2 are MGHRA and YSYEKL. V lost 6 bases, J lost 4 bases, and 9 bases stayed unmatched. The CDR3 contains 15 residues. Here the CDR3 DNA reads TGCGCCAGCAGGCTGGGGCGGGAGTTATACAATGAGCAGTTCTTC. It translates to CASRLGRELYNEQFF.

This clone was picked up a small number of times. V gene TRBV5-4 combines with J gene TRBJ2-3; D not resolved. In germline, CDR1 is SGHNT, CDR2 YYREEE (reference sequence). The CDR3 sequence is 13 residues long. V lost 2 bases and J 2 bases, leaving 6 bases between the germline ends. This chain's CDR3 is CASSFDTTDTQYF. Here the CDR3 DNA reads TGTGCCAGCAGCTTTGACACCACAGATACGCAGTATTTT. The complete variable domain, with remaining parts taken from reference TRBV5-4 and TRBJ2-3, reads ETGVTQSPTHLIKTRGQQVTLRCSSQSGHNTVSWYQQALGQGPQFIFQYYREEENGRGNFPPRFSGLQFPNYSSELNVNALELDDSALYLCASSFDTTDTQYFGPGTRLTVL.

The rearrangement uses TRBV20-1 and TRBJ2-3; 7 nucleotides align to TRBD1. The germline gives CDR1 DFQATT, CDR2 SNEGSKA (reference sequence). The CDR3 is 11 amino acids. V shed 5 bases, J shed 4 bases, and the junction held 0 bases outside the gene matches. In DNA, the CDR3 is TGCAGTGCTGACAGGGCAGATACGCAGTATTTT. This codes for CSADRADTQYF.

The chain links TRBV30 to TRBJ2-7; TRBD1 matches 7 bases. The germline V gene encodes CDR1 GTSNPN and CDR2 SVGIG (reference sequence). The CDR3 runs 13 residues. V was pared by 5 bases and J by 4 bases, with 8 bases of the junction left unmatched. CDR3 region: CAWETGAPYEQYF. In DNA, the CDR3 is TGTGCCTGGGAAACAGGGGCTCCTTACGAGCAGTACTTC.

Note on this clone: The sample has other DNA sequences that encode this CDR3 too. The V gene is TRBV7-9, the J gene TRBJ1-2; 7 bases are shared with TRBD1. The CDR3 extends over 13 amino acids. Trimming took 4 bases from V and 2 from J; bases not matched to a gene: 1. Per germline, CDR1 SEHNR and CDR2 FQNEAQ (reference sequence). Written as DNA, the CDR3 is TGTGCCAGCAGCTCGGGACAGAACTATGGCTACACCTTC. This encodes CASSSGQNYGYTF.

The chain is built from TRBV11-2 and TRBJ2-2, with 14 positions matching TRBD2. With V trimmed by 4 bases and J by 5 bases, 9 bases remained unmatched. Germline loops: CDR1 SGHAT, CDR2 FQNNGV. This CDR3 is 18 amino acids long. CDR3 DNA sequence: TGTGCCAGCAGCTCCAGGGGACTAGCGGGAGATGGAACCGGGGAGCTGTTTTTT. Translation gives CASSSRGLAGDGTGELFF.